The sample holds one count of the clone carrying this TCR beta chain. The T cells that were sequenced for TCR beta were CD8+ and CD4+ cells from blood. The RNA, about 0.45 to 1 ug, was put through reverse transcription using random hexamers. It was immunoSEQ multiplex PCR that amplified TCR beta CDR3 across 54 Vbeta and 13 Jbeta. One entry per CDR3 protein, called by TCRdb with MiXCR from the immunoSEQ multiplex PCR reads. The data contain some 65,000 distinct CDR3 sequences, approximately 94% of them singletons. This sample is drawn from a study of CD8 T cells in Susac syndrome. The TCR comes from a human donor with multiple sclerosis. Sequenced sample: CD8+ T cells from PBMCs.

The CDR3 region is CASSSNEGREKLFF. In DNA, the CDR3 is TGTGCCAGCAGCTCGAACGAGGGTCGGGAAAAACTGTTTTTT. This chain links TRBV5-4 with TRBJ1-4, with unresolved D. Germline CDR1 reads SGHNT; CDR2 reads YYREEE (reference sequence). The CDR3 is 14 amino acids. Trimming cost V 3 bases and J 8 bases, with 14 bases left between them.